The sequence of this T cell receptor (beta chain) was determined in a study of cytomegalovirus exposure and HLA in healthy donors. Whole-study results and caveats: The classifier was said to identify cytomegalovirus status with high specificity and sensitivity. According to an earlier analysis, most TCR beta V segments yielded productive rearrangements about 90% or about 30% of the time. HLA allele associations emerged for under 20,000 TCR beta sequences in a later analysis, at 0.05 false discovery rate.

The CDR3 loop spans 15 amino acids. The trim removed 4 bases at V and 7 bases at J, leaving 10 bases unmatched. Germline assignment: CDR1 SNHLY and CDR2 FYNNEI. Primers included in the PCR were 60 Vbeta and 13 Jbeta primers. Measured with immunoSEQ multiplex PCR; TCRdb has only the in-frame clones, and not every one. The sample includes 75,000 to 95,000 clones, 69% of them seen just once. This clone was seen a few times. The antigen is undetermined. The rearrangement uses TRBV2 and TRBJ1-5; 7 bases agree with TRBD1. The sequenced sample was PBMCs. This receptor was identified in a man in his fifties in good health and CMV-seronegative. The chain's CDR3 is CASSATGSRGQPQHF. The CDR3 DNA follows: TGTGCCAGCAGTGCGACAGGGTCTAGGGGACAGCCCCAGCATTTT. The full variable domain, in which reference TRBV2 and TRBJ1-5 provide the parts outside the CDR3, is EPEVTQTPSHQVTQMGQEVILRCVPISNHLYFYWYRQILGQKVEFLVSFYNNEISEKSEIFDDQFSVERPDGSNFTLKIRSTKLEDSAMYFCASSATGSRGQPQHFGDGTRLSIL.